The sample holds a few counts of the clone carrying this TCR beta chain. These data belong to a study of blood T cells in healthy people across ages. It was with a sample-barcoded 5' primer and a J-beta primer mix that a second PCR of roughly 6 to 12 cycles was run. TCRdb used MiXCR to reprocess the 5' RACE reads, holding one entry per CDR3 protein. This table holds approximately 900,000 distinct CDR3 sequences, 25% to 30% found once. The CDR3 runs 15 residues. The V segment lost 0 bases and the J segment 8 bases; nucleotides outside the gene matches: 8. The germline CDR1 and CDR2 sequences are SGHKS and YYEKEE (reference sequence). These data were also filed under a second study, of T cells of mothers and their children. That source reports: Slightly higher but non-significant overlap marked related mother-child pairs versus unrelated pairs.

What was sequenced was blood. The source of this sequence is a woman aged 40 to 55 in good health. The V call is TRBV5-5, the J call TRBJ1-2; 9 bases are a match to TRBD1. In DNA form, the CDR3 reads TGTGCCAGCAGCTTGGCAGGGACAGGGTTAGGAGGCTACACCTTC. Translating it yields CASSLAGTGLGGYTF.